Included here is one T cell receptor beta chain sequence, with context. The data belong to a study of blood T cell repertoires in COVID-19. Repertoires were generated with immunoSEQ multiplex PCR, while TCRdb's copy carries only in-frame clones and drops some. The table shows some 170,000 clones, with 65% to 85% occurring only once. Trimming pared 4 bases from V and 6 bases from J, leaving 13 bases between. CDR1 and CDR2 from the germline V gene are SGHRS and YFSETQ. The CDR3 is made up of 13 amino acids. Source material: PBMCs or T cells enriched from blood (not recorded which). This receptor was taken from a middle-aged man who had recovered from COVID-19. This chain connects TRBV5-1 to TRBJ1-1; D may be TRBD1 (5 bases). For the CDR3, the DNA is TGCGCCAGCAGCCAGGGCCACGGCTCTGAAGCTTTCTTT. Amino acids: CASSQGHGSEAFF.